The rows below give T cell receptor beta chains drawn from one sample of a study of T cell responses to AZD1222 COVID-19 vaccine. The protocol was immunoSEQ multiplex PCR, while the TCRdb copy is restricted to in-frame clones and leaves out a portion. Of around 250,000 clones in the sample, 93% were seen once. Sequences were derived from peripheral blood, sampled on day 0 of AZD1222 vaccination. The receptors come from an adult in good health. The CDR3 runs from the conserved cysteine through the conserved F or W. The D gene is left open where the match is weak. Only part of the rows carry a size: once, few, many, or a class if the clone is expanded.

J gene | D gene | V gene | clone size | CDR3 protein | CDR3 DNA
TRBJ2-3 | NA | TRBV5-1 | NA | CASTIGGLASDTQYF | TGCGCCAGCACCATAGGAGGACTGGCTTCAGATACGCAGTATTTT
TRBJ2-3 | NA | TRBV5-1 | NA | CASSLGGAGPLADTQYF | TGCGCCAGCAGCTTGGGGGGGGCGGGTCCTTTGGCAGATACGCAGTATTTT
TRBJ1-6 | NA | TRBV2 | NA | CASSWGARGSPLHF | TGTGCCAGCAGTTGGGGGGCGCGCGGATCACCCCTCCACTTT
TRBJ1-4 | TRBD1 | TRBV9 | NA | CASSAVDRGREKLFF | TGTGCCAGCAGCGCCGTGGACAGGGGAAGGGAAAAACTGTTTTTT
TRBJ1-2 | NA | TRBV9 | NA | CASSVGAGYGYTF | TGTGCCAGCAGCGTTGGGGCGGGTTATGGCTACACCTTC
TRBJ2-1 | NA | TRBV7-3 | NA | CASSPTGSPSYNEQFF | TGTGCCAGCAGTCCTACGGGGAGTCCCTCCTACAATGAGCAGTTCTTC
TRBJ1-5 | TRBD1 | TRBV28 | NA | CASRPSPGQGNQPQHF | TGTGCCAGCAGACCGTCCCCGGGACAGGGCAATCAGCCCCAGCATTTT
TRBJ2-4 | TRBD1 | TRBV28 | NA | CASSIGQGIQYF | TGTGCCAGCAGCATCGGACAGGGCATTCAGTACTTC
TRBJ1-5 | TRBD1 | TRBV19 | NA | CASSRQGDQPQHF | TGTGCCAGCAGTCGGCAGGGGGATCAGCCCCAGCATTTT
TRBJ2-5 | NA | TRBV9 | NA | CASSVGGSETQYF | TGTGCCAGCAGCGTAGGAGGGTCAGAGACCCAGTACTTC
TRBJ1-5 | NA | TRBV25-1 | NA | CASSASGGYSNQPQHF | TGTGCCAGCAGTGCTTCAGGCGGGTATAGCAATCAGCCCCAGCATTTT
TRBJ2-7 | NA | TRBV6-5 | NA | CASSLPGRYEQYF | TGTGCCAGCAGCCTTCCGGGGCGTTACGAGCAGTACTTC
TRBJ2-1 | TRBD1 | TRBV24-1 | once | CATSDPRGQGLPQGSYNEQFF | TGTGCCACCAGTGACCCCCGGGGACAGGGCCTTCCCCAGGGGTCCTACAATGAGCAGTTCTTC
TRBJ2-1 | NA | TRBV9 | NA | CASSSYHGEQFF | TGTGCCAGCAGCTCGTATCACGGTGAGCAGTTCTTC
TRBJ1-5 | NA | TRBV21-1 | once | CASSKQPDQPQHF | TGTGCCAGCAGCAAACAGCCCGATCAGCCCCAGCATTTT
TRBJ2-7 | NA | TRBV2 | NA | CASRWVVGAEQYF | TGTGCCAGCAGATGGGTGGTGGGGGCCGAGCAGTACTTC
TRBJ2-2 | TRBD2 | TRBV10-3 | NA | CAILGTSGRAAGELFF | TGTGCCATCCTAGGGACTAGCGGGAGGGCCGCCGGGGAGCTGTTTTTT
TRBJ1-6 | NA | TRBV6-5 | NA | CASSFTGQGGYSPLHF | TGTGCCAGCAGTTTCACAGGACAAGGGGGTTATTCACCCCTCCACTTT
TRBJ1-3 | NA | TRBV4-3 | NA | CASSQDSAGAGNTIYF | TGCGCCAGCAGCCAAGACTCTGCAGGGGCCGGAAACACCATATATTTT
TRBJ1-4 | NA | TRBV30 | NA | CAWSWQEKLFF | TGTGCCTGGAGTTGGCAGGAAAAACTGTTTTTT
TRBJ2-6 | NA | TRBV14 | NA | CASSQVGAGANVLTF | TGTGCCAGCAGCCAAGTGGGGGCTGGGGCCAACGTCCTGACTTTC
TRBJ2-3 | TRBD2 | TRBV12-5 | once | CASGLDGLVLYF | TGTGCTAGTGGTTTGGACGGACTAGTTCTATATTTT
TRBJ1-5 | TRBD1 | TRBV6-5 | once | CASRNRGGGNQPQHF | TGTGCCAGCAGAAACAGGGGAGGCGGCAATCAGCCCCAGCATTTT
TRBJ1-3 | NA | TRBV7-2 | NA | CASSLPGNTIYF | TGTGCCAGCAGCTTACCTGGAAACACCATATATTTT
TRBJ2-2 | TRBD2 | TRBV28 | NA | CASSSLKRGGNTGELFF | TGTGCCAGCAGTTCCCTTAAGCGGGGGGGCAACACCGGGGAGCTGTTTTTT
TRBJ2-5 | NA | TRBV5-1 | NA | CASSPLGLQETQYF | TGCGCCAGCAGCCCCCTTGGGCTCCAAGAGACCCAGTACTTC
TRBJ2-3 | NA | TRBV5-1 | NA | CASSTQGFTDTQYF | TGCGCCAGCAGCACCCAGGGATTCACAGATACGCAGTATTTT